The next 12 T cell receptor beta chains were all read from a single sample in a study of T cell repertoires in cytomegalovirus infection. Antigens of these TCRs are unknown. TCRdb fed the reads into MiXCR, producing one record per CDR3 protein. This table holds 750,000 to 900,000 distinct CDR3 sequences, around 29% found once. This sample comprised cultured CD8+ T cells from PBMCs, obtained from culture after CMV antigen stimulation. Receptors were obtained from a human donor in good health (CMV status not recorded). Some clones in this sample may be carry-over from other donors' samples.

V usage is TRBV11-2 and J usage is TRBJ1-1; the D is unclear. In germline, CDR1 is SGHAT, CDR2 FQNNGV. V gave up 6 bases and J gave up 0 bases, with 8 bases separating them. The CDR3 consists of 13 residues. Here the CDR3 DNA reads TGTGCCAGCAGTTACCACGTGAACACTGAAGCTTTCTTT. This sequence encodes CASSYHVNTEAFF.

The rearrangement uses TRBV29-1 and TRBJ1-2; D not certain. The CDR3 has 14 amino acids. V lost 0 bases to trimming and J lost 3 bases, with 11 bases between them. CDR1 is SQVTM, CDR2 ANQGSEA, per germline. CDR3 sequence (DNA): TGCAGCGTTGAAGATCGAGAAGGAGACTATGGCTACACCTTC. Translating it yields CSVEDREGDYGYTF.

This clonotype was seen only a few times. The chain employs TRBV7-6 and TRBJ2-7; tentative D call: TRBD2 (6 bases). With 5 bases removed from V and 6 bases from J, the gap between germline ends came to 14 bases. Per the germline V gene, CDR1 is SGHVS and CDR2 is FNYEAQ. This CDR3 is built from 13 residues. Here the CDR3 reads CASSLGGTLEQYV. DNA of the CDR3: TGTGCCAGCAGCCTAGGAGGGACTCTCGAGCAGTACGTC.

This clonotype has at least ten counts. The chain combines TRBV7-2 with TRBJ2-1; 7 bases fit TRBD2. The CDR3 has 15 residues. J gave up 8 bases and V 3 bases, and 10 bases lay outside the gene matches. Germline V gene sequence: CDR1 SGHTA, CDR2 FQGNSA. CDR3 DNA: TGTGCCAGCAGCTTGCTCAGGGAGGGGCGGCATGAGCAGTTCTTC. It is translated as CASSLLREGRHEQFF.

The chain joins TRBV6-2 or TRBV6-3 to TRBJ1-6; D remains ambiguous. The CDR3 consists of 13 residues. The ends were cut back, 5 bases at V and 9 bases at J, with 11 bases in the middle. Germline V gene lookup returns CDR1 MNHEY and CDR2 SVGEGT. CDR3 loop: CASSLGGPSPLHF. In DNA form, the CDR3 reads TGTGCCAGCAGTCTGGGTGGGCCTTCACCCCTCCACTTT.

This sequence joins TRBV23-1 and TRBJ2-7; perhaps TRBD2 as D (6 bases). TRBV23-1 is an ORF; its function is uncertain. Trimming took off 7 bases at V and 1 base at J, with 23 bases between the two ends. This CDR3 contains 17 residues. This CDR3 is CASTTGTGTFSSYEQYV. In nucleotides, the CDR3 is TGCGCCAGCACCACCGGGACGGGGACTTTTTCTTCCTACGAGCAGTACGTC.

Ten or more counts support this clonotype. The chain joins TRBV7-9 to TRBJ1-4; TRBD1 is a possible D gene (6 bases). CDR3 size: 18 residues. Germline loops: CDR1 SEHNR, CDR2 FQNEAQ (reference sequence). The V end was cut by 4 bases, the J end by 6 bases, with 24 bases between. The CDR3 protein is CASSSLQDRGGLDEKLFF. The DNA for the CDR3 is TGTGCCAGCAGCTCCCTGCAGGACCGAGGGGGGCTTGATGAAAAACTGTTTTTT.

CDR3 coding DNA: TGTGCCAGTAGTGCTGGCAGGGGGCGGACTGAAGCTTTCTTT. Translation: CASSAGRGRTEAFF. The V call is TRBV19, the J call TRBJ1-1, with TRBD1 matching over 8 bases. Germline values: CDR1 LNHDA, CDR2 SQIVND (reference sequence). The CDR3 is made up of 14 amino acids. V dropped 5 bases and J dropped 5; count of bases not matched to a gene: 7.

The table lists this clonotype with a few counts. The rearrangement joins TRBV13 to TRBJ2-5, with 11 nucleotides matching TRBD1. Trimming cost V 5 bases and J 6 bases; bases outside gene matches: 14. This CDR3 spans 17 amino acids. Germline-derived CDR1 and CDR2 are PRHDT and FYEKMQ (reference sequence). CDR3 in DNA: TGTGCCAGCAGCCACGAAATTCGGGACAGGGGGGTAAAGACCCAGTACTTC. Amino acid sequence: CASSHEIRDRGVKTQYF.

V usage is TRBV15 and J usage is TRBJ1-1; TRBD1 is a possible D gene (5 bases). Germline assignment: CDR1 LNHNV and CDR2 YYDKDF (reference sequence). This CDR3 has 13 residues. Trimming removed 0 bases from V and 4 bases from J, with 6 bases in between. In DNA, the CDR3 is TGTGCCACCAGCAGAGACAGGGTCACTGAAGCTTTCTTT. It encodes CATSRDRVTEAFF.

V is TRBV19 and J is TRBJ2-7; possibly TRBD1 for D (6 bases). CDR3 length: 13 amino acids. The germline gives CDR1 LNHDA, CDR2 SQIVND (reference sequence). With 5 bases removed from V and 7 bases from J, the gap between germline ends came to 15 bases. Here the CDR3 DNA reads TGTGCCAGTAGTGGGGACACGTTTGGGGAGCAGTACTTC. Translated: CASSGDTFGEQYF.

The sample holds one count of this clonotype. The chain employs TRBV19 and TRBJ2-7; D possibly corresponds to TRBD1 (5 bases). The CDR3 sequence is 11 residues long. Germline CDR1 LNHDA, CDR2 SQIVND (reference sequence). V was clipped by 7 bases and J by 5 bases, with 9 bases between them. CDR3: CASTQGDEQYF. For the CDR3, the DNA is TGTGCCAGTACTCAAGGGGACGAGCAGTACTTC.